This T cell receptor beta chain was identified in a study of cytomegalovirus exposure and HLA in healthy donors. PCR involved 60 Vbeta and 13 Jbeta primers. Measured with immunoSEQ multiplex PCR; TCRdb has only the in-frame clones, and not every one. Of 60,000 to 90,000 clones listed, about two thirds were seen once; the top ten hold around a tenth. As concerns this clone: Its antigen remains unidentified.

This CDR3 has 15 amino acids. In germline, CDR1 is LNHDA, CDR2 SQIVND (reference sequence). With 6 bases clipped from V and 8 bases from J, the junction kept 8 bases outside the gene matches. Notes on the study in general: A link between a missense DCLRE1C variant and TCR beta V- and J-gene trimming emerged from a later analysis.

This sequence joins TRBV19 and TRBJ1-4; 11 positions agree with TRBD1. Sequencing was carried out using PBMCs. The source is a woman aged 45 to 65 in good health and CMV-seropositive. CDR3 in amino acids: CASRSPGQGGEKLFF. The CDR3 coding sequence is TGTGCCAGTAGATCTCCGGGACAGGGGGGAGAAAAACTGTTTTTT.